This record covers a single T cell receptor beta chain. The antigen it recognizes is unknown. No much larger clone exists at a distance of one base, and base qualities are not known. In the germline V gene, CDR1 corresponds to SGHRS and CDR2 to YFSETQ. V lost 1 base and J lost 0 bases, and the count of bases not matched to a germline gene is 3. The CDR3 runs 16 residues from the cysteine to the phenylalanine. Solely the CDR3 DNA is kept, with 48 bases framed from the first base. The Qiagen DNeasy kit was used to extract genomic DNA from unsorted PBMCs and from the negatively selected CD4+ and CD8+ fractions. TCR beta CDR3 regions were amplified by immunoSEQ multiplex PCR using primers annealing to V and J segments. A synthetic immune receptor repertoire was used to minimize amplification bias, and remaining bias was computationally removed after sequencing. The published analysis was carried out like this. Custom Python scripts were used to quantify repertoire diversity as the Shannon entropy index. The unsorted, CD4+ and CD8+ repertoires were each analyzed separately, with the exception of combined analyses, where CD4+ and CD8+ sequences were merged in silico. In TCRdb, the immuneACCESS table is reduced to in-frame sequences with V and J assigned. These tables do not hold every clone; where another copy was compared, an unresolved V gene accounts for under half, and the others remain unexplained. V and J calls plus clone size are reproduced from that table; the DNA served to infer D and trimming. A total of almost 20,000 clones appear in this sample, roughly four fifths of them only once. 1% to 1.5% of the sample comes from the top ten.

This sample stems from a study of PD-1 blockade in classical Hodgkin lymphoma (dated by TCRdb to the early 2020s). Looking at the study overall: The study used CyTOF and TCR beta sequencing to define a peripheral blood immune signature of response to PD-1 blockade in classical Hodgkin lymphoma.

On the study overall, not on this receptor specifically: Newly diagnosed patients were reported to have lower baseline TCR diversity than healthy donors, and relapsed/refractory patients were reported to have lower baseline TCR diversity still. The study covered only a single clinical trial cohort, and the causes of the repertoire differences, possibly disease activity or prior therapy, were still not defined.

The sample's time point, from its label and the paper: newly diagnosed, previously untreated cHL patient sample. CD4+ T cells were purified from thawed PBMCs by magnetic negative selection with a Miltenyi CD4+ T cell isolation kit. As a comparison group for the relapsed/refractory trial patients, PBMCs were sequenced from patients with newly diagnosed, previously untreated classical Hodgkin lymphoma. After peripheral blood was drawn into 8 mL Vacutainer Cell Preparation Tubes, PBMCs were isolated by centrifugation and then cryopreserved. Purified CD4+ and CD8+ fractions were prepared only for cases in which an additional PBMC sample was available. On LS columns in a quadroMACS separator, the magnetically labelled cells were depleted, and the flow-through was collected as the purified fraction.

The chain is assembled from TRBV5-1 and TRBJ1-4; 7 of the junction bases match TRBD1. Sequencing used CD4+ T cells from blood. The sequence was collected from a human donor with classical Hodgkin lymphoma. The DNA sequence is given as TGCGCCAGCAGCTTGCAGCAGGGGGCAACTAATGAAAAACTGTTTTTT. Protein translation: CASSLQQGATNEKLFF.